Listed below are T cell receptor beta chains from one sample, sequenced in a study of T cell responses to AZD1222 COVID-19 vaccine. Repertoires were generated with immunoSEQ multiplex PCR, while TCRdb's copy carries only in-frame clones and drops some. The table shows over 150,000 clones, with about 86% occurring only once. The sample in question was peripheral blood, obtained 28 days after the second AZD1222 dose. Receptors originate from an adult who received the AZD1222 COVID-19 vaccine. Each CDR3 is given with its conserved first and last residue. D genes are given only for firm matches. Some rows mark clone size as missing; the rest say once, few, many or name a class of expanded clone.

DNA: TGTGCCAGCAGCTTGGGAGACAGGGCCTACTTC
CDR3: CASSLGDRAYF
J: TRBJ2-5
D: TRBD1
size: .
V: TRBV11-1

DNA: TGTGCCAGCAGGCGCGGGACACAGAACACTGAAGCTTTCTTT
CDR3: CASRRGTQNTEAFF
J: TRBJ1-1
D: .
size: .
V: TRBV2

DNA: TGTGCCAGTAGTTTTTACAATGAGCAGTTCTTC
CDR3: CASSFYNEQFF
J: TRBJ2-1
D: .
size: .
V: TRBV19

DNA: TGTGCCAGCAGGGGAACAGGGGAAGGTGGCTACACCTTC
CDR3: CASRGTGEGGYTF
J: TRBJ1-2
D: TRBD1
size: .
V: TRBV2

DNA: TGTGCCAGCAGCTTAGGACGGACCACAGATACGCAGTATTTT
CDR3: CASSLGRTTDTQYF
J: TRBJ2-3
D: .
size: .
V: TRBV7-2

DNA: TGTGCCAGCAGCTTAGAGCGGGTGGGGGGTGCGAGCGCTTTCTTT
CDR3: CASSLERVGGASAFF
J: TRBJ1-1
D: .
size: .
V: TRBV11-2

DNA: TGTGCCTGGAATCACGGGACGCCGGAAGCTTTCTTT
CDR3: CAWNHGTPEAFF
J: TRBJ1-1
D: .
size: .
V: TRBV30

DNA: TGTGCCAGCAGTATATTGGGCAAAACGGGACCGCGAGACTATGGCTACACCTTC
CDR3: CASSILGKTGPRDYGYTF
J: TRBJ1-2
D: .
size: .
V: TRBV6-9

DNA: TGCGCCAGCAGCCCCGAGGGGTATCAGCCCCAGCATTTT
CDR3: CASSPEGYQPQHF
J: TRBJ1-5
D: .
size: .
V: TRBV5-1

DNA: TGTGCCAGCAATAGGGGACAGGGGAAATCACCCCTCCACTTT
CDR3: CASNRGQGKSPLHF
J: TRBJ1-6
D: TRBD1
size: .
V: TRBV3-1/TRBV3-2

DNA: TGTGCCAGCAGCGTGGCAGGGGTTTCTGAAAAACTGTTTTTT
CDR3: CASSVAGVSEKLFF
J: TRBJ1-4
D: .
size: .
V: TRBV9

DNA: TGTGCCAGCAGTGAAGGAGGAGGGGCCGAGCAGTACTTC
CDR3: CASSEGGGAEQYF
J: TRBJ2-7
D: .
size: .
V: TRBV6-1

DNA: TGTGCCAGCAGCATCGACAGGGGGCGCGGCGACAATGAGCAGTTCTTC
CDR3: CASSIDRGRGDNEQFF
J: TRBJ2-1
D: TRBD1
size: .
V: TRBV7-9

DNA: TGTGCCAGCAGCCCTGACAGCAATGAGCAGTTCTTC
CDR3: CASSPDSNEQFF
J: TRBJ2-1
D: .
size: .
V: TRBV11-3

DNA: TGTGCCACCAGTCAGGGGGAATGGCAGCCCCAGCATTTT
CDR3: CATSQGEWQPQHF
J: TRBJ1-5
D: TRBD1
size: .
V: TRBV24-1

DNA: TGTGCCAGCAGTTTATATGGGTTGGGACAGGCGGCTACCTACGAGCAGTACTTC
CDR3: CASSLYGLGQAATYEQYF
J: TRBJ2-7
D: TRBD1
size: once
V: TRBV27

DNA: TGTGCCAGCTCCACCGGGCAGAACACTGAAGCTTTCTTT
CDR3: CASSTGQNTEAFF
J: TRBJ1-1
D: .
size: .
V: TRBV18

DNA: TGTGCCAGCAGTTTAAGACTAGCGGGGGGCCCGAAAGAGACCCAGTACTTC
CDR3: CASSLRLAGGPKETQYF
J: TRBJ2-5
D: TRBD2
size: .
V: TRBV27

DNA: TGTGCCAGCAGTTTTACTAGCGGGGGCTCCTACGAGCAGTACTTC
CDR3: CASSFTSGGSYEQYF
J: TRBJ2-7
D: TRBD2
size: .
V: TRBV28

DNA: TGTGCCAGCAGATTAAGGGGGCTGGGCACCGGGGAGCTGTTTTTT
CDR3: CASRLRGLGTGELFF
J: TRBJ2-2
D: TRBD1
size: .
V: TRBV27

DNA: TGTGCCAGCAGCACAAGACAGGGGGCGCGGTCTGGCTACACCTTC
CDR3: CASSTRQGARSGYTF
J: TRBJ1-2
D: TRBD1
size: .
V: TRBV2

DNA: TGTGCCAGCAGCCAATCCGGTCAGGGGCTGTTTTTT
CDR3: CASSQSGQGLFF
J: TRBJ2-2
D: .
size: once
V: TRBV16

DNA: TGTGCCAGCAGCGACCCCGTGGGGGGGGAGTACAATGAGCAGTTCTTC
CDR3: CASSDPVGGEYNEQFF
J: TRBJ2-1
D: TRBD2
size: .
V: TRBV7-2

DNA: TGTGCCTGGAGTAGGTACGAGCAGTACTTC
CDR3: CAWSRYEQYF
J: TRBJ2-7
D: .
size: once
V: TRBV30

DNA: TGTGCCAGCAGCCAAGGGTTGGGGGCGGTTGGATCCCAAGAGACCCAGTACTTC
CDR3: CASSQGLGAVGSQETQYF
J: TRBJ2-5
D: .
size: .
V: TRBV14

DNA: TGTGCCAGCAGCGTAGCTCTCTCCCAGGGGCGCATCACAGATACGCAGTATTTT
CDR3: CASSVALSQGRITDTQYF
J: TRBJ2-3
D: .
size: .
V: TRBV9

DNA: TGTGCCAGCAGGTTGGACAGGCACTCCTACGAGCAGTACTTC
CDR3: CASRLDRHSYEQYF
J: TRBJ2-7
D: TRBD1
size: few
V: TRBV6-5

DNA: TGCGCCAGCAGCTCGGGACAGGGGGCGCCGAACACTGAAGCTTTCTTT
CDR3: CASSSGQGAPNTEAFF
J: TRBJ1-1
D: TRBD1
size: .
V: TRBV5-1

DNA: TGTGCCAGCAGAACCAGACGGCCCTACGAGCAGTACTTC
CDR3: CASRTRRPYEQYF
J: TRBJ2-7
D: .
size: .
V: TRBV28

DNA: TGTGCCAGCAGCTTAGAGAGGGGGCTTGGGGAAAAACTGTTTTTT
CDR3: CASSLERGLGEKLFF
J: TRBJ1-4
D: TRBD1
size: .
V: TRBV11-2

DNA: TGCAGTGCCGCCTCAAAGGAGACCCAGTACTTC
CDR3: CSAASKETQYF
J: TRBJ2-5
D: .
size: .
V: TRBV20-1

DNA: TGTGCCACCAGTGATCGGGGGGACCCATACAATGAGCAGTTCTTC
CDR3: CATSDRGDPYNEQFF
J: TRBJ2-1
D: TRBD2
size: .
V: TRBV24-1

DNA: TGTGCCAGTAGTAGGGCCGACTACGAGCAGTACTTC
CDR3: CASSRADYEQYF
J: TRBJ2-7
D: .
size: .
V: TRBV19

DNA: TGTGCCAGCAGGGCAGTGGGACAGGACTATGGCTACACCTTC
CDR3: CASRAVGQDYGYTF
J: TRBJ1-2
D: TRBD1
size: .
V: TRBV6-5

DNA: TGTGCCAGCAGCTTTCGGACAGGAGCTCAAGAGACCCAGTACTTC
CDR3: CASSFRTGAQETQYF
J: TRBJ2-5
D: TRBD1
size: once
V: TRBV7-9

DNA: TGTGCCACCAGTGATTTGGAGACCCAGTACTTC
CDR3: CATSDLETQYF
J: TRBJ2-5
D: .
size: once
V: TRBV24-1

DNA: TGTGCCAGCAGCTCCCAGGGCAATGAGCAGTTCTTC
CDR3: CASSSQGNEQFF
J: TRBJ2-1
D: .
size: .
V: TRBV7-2

DNA: TGTGCCATCAGTGAGTCGGCCGGACTCTACGACGGGACAGGGGGCAAAAACGAGCAGTACTTC
CDR3: CAISESAGLYDGTGGKNEQYF
J: TRBJ2-7
D: TRBD1
size: .
V: TRBV10-3

DNA: TGTGCCAGCAGTCAAAGACAGGATTCACCCCTCCACTTT
CDR3: CASSQRQDSPLHF
J: TRBJ1-6
D: .
size: .
V: TRBV12-3/TRBV12-4

DNA: TGTGCCAGCGGACTAGCGGGGGGGCCTGGTACGCAGTATTTT
CDR3: CASGLAGGPGTQYF
J: TRBJ2-3
D: TRBD2
size: .
V: TRBV19

DNA: TGTGCCAGCAGCACGAGGTGCGGGGGCCGGGTCACAGATACGCAGTATTTT
CDR3: CASSTRCGGRVTDTQYF
J: TRBJ2-3
D: .
size: .
V: TRBV21-1

DNA: TGTGCCAGCAGCTTAGTTGGGACAGGGATTATGAACACTGAAGCTTTCTTT
CDR3: CASSLVGTGIMNTEAFF
J: TRBJ1-1
D: TRBD1
size: few
V: TRBV7-9

DNA: TGTGCCAGCAGTGAAGTCGAAGGGTGGGGGATCAATGAAAAACTGTTTTTT
CDR3: CASSEVEGWGINEKLFF
J: TRBJ1-4
D: .
size: .
V: TRBV6-1

DNA: TGTGCCAGCATAGTTGCACACTCTGGAAACACCATATATTTT
CDR3: CASIVAHSGNTIYF
J: TRBJ1-3
D: .
size: .
V: TRBV6-5

DNA: TGTGCCAGCAGCTTAGCCCCGTCCCAAGAGACCCAGTACTTC
CDR3: CASSLAPSQETQYF
J: TRBJ2-5
D: .
size: .
V: TRBV11-3

DNA: TGTGCCAGCAGCTTAGCACAGTCCAACTATGGCTACACCTTC
CDR3: CASSLAQSNYGYTF
J: TRBJ1-2
D: .
size: once
V: TRBV7-9

DNA: TGTGCCAGCATTTCTTATAGCAATCAGCCCCAGCATTTT
CDR3: CASISYSNQPQHF
J: TRBJ1-5
D: .
size: .
V: TRBV25-1

DNA: TGTGCCAGCAGTGTGGACAGGGCTACCTACGAGCAGTACTTC
CDR3: CASSVDRATYEQYF
J: TRBJ2-7
D: TRBD1
size: .
V: TRBV6-4

DNA: TGTGCCAGCAGCGTAGAAGACCCGGGACAGGTTATCGCGGGAAACACCATATATTTT
CDR3: CASSVEDPGQVIAGNTIYF
J: TRBJ1-3
D: TRBD1
size: .
V: TRBV9

DNA: TGCAGTGCTCAGACTAGTAGTCAGTTCTTC
CDR3: CSAQTSSQFF
J: TRBJ2-1
D: .
size: .
V: TRBV20-1

DNA: TGTGCCAGCAGCCCGCCGGGACAGCCAGAAGGTGAAAAACTGTTTTTT
CDR3: CASSPPGQPEGEKLFF
J: TRBJ1-4
D: TRBD1
size: .
V: TRBV7-8

DNA: TGTGCCAGCAGCGCCCGGGGGGGTTTAGGCCAAGAGACCCAGTACTTC
CDR3: CASSARGGLGQETQYF
J: TRBJ2-5
D: TRBD2
size: .
V: TRBV9

DNA: TGTGCCAGCAGCCCCGGACAGTCCTACGAGCAGTACTTC
CDR3: CASSPGQSYEQYF
J: TRBJ2-7
D: .
size: .
V: TRBV5-6

DNA: TGTGCCAGCAGCGCCGCGGGCGGCCACTACAATGAGCAGTTCTTC
CDR3: CASSAAGGHYNEQFF
J: TRBJ2-1
D: .
size: .
V: TRBV25-1

DNA: TGTGCCTGGAGGCGGGAGGTGACTAGCACAGATACGCAGTATTTT
CDR3: CAWRREVTSTDTQYF
J: TRBJ2-3
D: TRBD2
size: .
V: TRBV30

DNA: TGTGCCAGCAGTTTATACCAGGGAGGGAATCAGCCCCAGCATTTT
CDR3: CASSLYQGGNQPQHF
J: TRBJ1-5
D: .
size: .
V: TRBV28

DNA: TGTGCCAGCTCACCAGAGGTTGTGAACACTGAAGCTTTCTTT
CDR3: CASSPEVVNTEAFF
J: TRBJ1-1
D: .
size: once
V: TRBV18